This T cell receptor beta chain was captured in a study of T cell changes during pregnancy in multiple sclerosis. The CDR3 loop spans 14 amino acids. From germline, CDR1 is SGHTA and CDR2 FQGNSA. Trimming pared 5 bases from V and 9 bases from J, leaving 16 bases between. This table comes from immunoSEQ multiplex PCR, and its TCRdb copy is limited to in-frame clones, with some not included. The sample records under 50,000 clones, more than 85% being singletons. The clonotype was recovered from a female donor with multiple sclerosis, enrolled in a pregnancy study. The V call is TRBV7-2, the J call TRBJ1-4; D not resolved. The sequencing used CD8+ T cells from peripheral blood mononuclear cells, collected in the third trimester of pregnancy. The CDR3 is CASSVGGDRKKLFF. In DNA, the CDR3 is TGTGCCAGCAGCGTGGGAGGCGACCGGAAAAAACTGTTTTTT.